This passage covers 20 T cell receptor beta chains from one sample sequenced in a study of Ad26.COV2.S vaccination and SARS-CoV-2 variants. Here immunoSEQ multiplex PCR was the method, and the copy in TCRdb shows in-frame clones only, minus some. The sample yields around 420,000 clones, roughly 90% seen once. Treatment described: some 19 received Ad26.COV2.S at low or high dose, single or two shots; 5 received placebo; per-sample allocation not given. Day 63 following the first vaccine or placebo injection was when the samples were taken. The material sequenced was peripheral blood, taken in a trial of Ad26.COV2.S vaccine versus placebo. The receptors come from a person between 18 and 60 years old who received the Ad26.COV2.S COVID-19 vaccine or a placebo.

The chain couples TRBV9 to TRBJ1-1; D is undetermined. CDR1 is SGDLS and CDR2 is YYNGEE in the germline V gene. Trimming left V 3 bases short and J 1 base short, with 16 bases between. This CDR3 is built from 16 residues. DNA of the CDR3: TGTGCCAGCAGCGGGTCAGGCTTCTACGGGAACACTGAAGCTTTCTTT. This codes for CASSGSGFYGNTEAFF.

The count of this clone is one. The gene calls are TRBV7-2 and TRBJ1-1; D gene ambiguous. Germline loops: CDR1 SGHTA, CDR2 FQGNSA. This CDR3 spans 15 amino acids. The V end lost 5 bases, the J end lost 6 bases, and 19 bases lay between the germline ends. The CDR3 DNA reads as TGTGCCAGCAGCCAAACGGGTCGCTTCCCTGCTGAAGCTTTCTTT. Amino acid sequence: CASSQTGRFPAEAFF. Full variable domain (rest looked up from reference TRBV7-2 and TRBJ1-1): GAGVSQSPSNKVTEKGKDVELRCDPISGHTALYWYRQSLGQGLEFLIYFQGNSAPDKSGLPSDRFSAERTGGSVSTLTIQRTQQEDSAVYLCASSQTGRFPAEAFFGQGTRLTVV.

The chain combines TRBV6-1 with TRBJ1-4, with 8 bases that match TRBD1. CDR3 length equals 13 residues. V was pared by 3 bases and J by 10 bases, with 4 bases of the junction left unmatched. Per germline, CDR1 MNHNS and CDR2 SASEGT. The CDR3 here is CASSEGTGGKLFF. DNA of the CDR3: TGTGCCAGCAGTGAGGGGACAGGCGGAAAACTGTTTTTT.

The genes are TRBV27 and TRBJ1-1; D not certain. Between the trimmed V and J ends, which lost 3 bases and 2 bases, there was a span of 13 bases. This CDR3 spans 15 amino acids. Germline V gene data show CDR1 as MNHEY and CDR2 as SMNVEV (reference sequence). CDR3 in DNA: TGTGCCAGCAGTTTGGAGCCCCTAGGAAACACTGAAGCTTTCTTT. As protein: CASSLEPLGNTEAFF.

The chain employs TRBV7-2 and TRBJ2-3; 10 bases fit TRBD2. Germline V CDR1 and CDR2: SGHTA, FQGNSA. Trimming removed 4 bases from V and 8 bases from J; junction bases left unmatched: 3. The CDR3 consists of 13 residues. CDR3 nucleotide sequence: TGTGCCAGCAGCTCCCCTAGCGGGGGTACGCAGTATTTT. Its translation is CASSSPSGGTQYF.

This chain links TRBV9 with TRBJ2-1, with 9 bases matching TRBD2. CDR3 length: 16 amino acids. Trimming at V came to 3 bases and at J to 6 bases, leaving 10 bases not matched to a gene. Germline assignment: CDR1 SGDLS and CDR2 YYNGEE. The CDR3 nucleotides read TGTGCCAGCAGCGGACGTCGGGCTAGCGGGGTCAATGAGCAGTTCTTC. It is translated as CASSGRRASGVNEQFF.

This CDR3 reads CASSPEGRTGIGYTF. The CDR3 region has the DNA TGTGCCAGCAGCCCAGAGGGACGGACAGGGATAGGCTACACCTTC. This chain connects TRBV11-2 to TRBJ1-2; 8 bases map to TRBD1. Germline V gene lookup returns CDR1 SGHAT and CDR2 FQNNGV. V dropped 5 bases and J dropped 8; count of bases not matched to a gene: 13. The CDR3 is made up of 15 amino acids.

The V and J genes are TRBV10-2 and TRBJ2-7; 7 bases fit TRBD2. Trimming took 3 bases from V and 6 from J; bases not matched to a gene: 8. This CDR3 has 14 amino acids. Germline CDR1 and CDR2: WSHSY and SAAADI. The CDR3 region has the DNA TGCGCCAGCAGTGACCCGAGCGGGGAACTCGAGCAGTACTTC. Translating it yields CASSDPSGELEQYF.

The rearrangement uses TRBV13 and TRBJ1-2, with 8 nucleotides matching TRBD1. The ends lost 3 bases at V and 5 bases at J; junction bases unmatched: 5. Looked up from germline, CDR1 is PRHDT and CDR2 is FYEKMQ (reference sequence). This CDR3 is built from 14 residues. The CDR3 protein is CASSFGQGEYGYTF. CDR3 nucleotides: TGTGCCAGCAGCTTCGGACAGGGAGAATATGGCTACACCTTC.

The chain uses TRBV28 and TRBJ2-7; 10 nucleotides line up with TRBD1. This CDR3 is 14 amino acids long. CDR1 MDHEN and CDR2 SYDVKM come from the germline V gene. J was trimmed by 5 bases and V by 6 bases; bases with no gene match: 7. CDR3 nucleotides: TGTGCCAGCAGGGGGACAGGGGAACGGCACGAGCAGTACTTC. Translated: CASRGTGERHEQYF.

The chain is built from TRBV5-1 and TRBJ2-7; no definite D call. The CDR3 is made up of 13 amino acids. Trimming took 0 bases from V and 6 from J, leaving 10 bases between them. Per germline, CDR1 SGHRS and CDR2 YFSETQ. DNA of the CDR3: TGCGCCAGCAGCTTGGCGGCGAGCCCCGAGCAGTACTTC. Protein sequence: CASSLAASPEQYF.

The chain uses TRBV2 and TRBJ1-6; no clear D gene. V shed 8 bases and J shed 8 bases, with 13 bases lying between them. The germline CDR1 and CDR2 sequences are SNHLY and FYNNEI. This CDR3 has 13 residues. The DNA for the CDR3 is TGTGCCAGCGGATACCACCCTGATTCACCCCTCCACTTT. Residues: CASGYHPDSPLHF.

This clone appeared once. Other DNA sequences in this sample translate to the same CDR3. DNA of the CDR3: TGTGCCATCAGTCCGCAGGGGAACACTGAAGCTTTCTTT. This encodes CAISPQGNTEAFF. This chain connects TRBV10-3 to TRBJ1-1; D perhaps matches TRBD1 (5 bases). Germline V gene lookup returns CDR1 ENHRY and CDR2 SYGVKD. The CDR3 sequence is 13 residues long. With 5 bases removed from V and 1 base from J, the gap between germline ends came to 8 bases.

The chain combines TRBV7-2 with TRBJ1-2; D gene uncertain. Trimming stripped 1 base from V and 0 bases from J, with 9 bases between. Germline assignment: CDR1 SGHTA and CDR2 FQGNSA. CDR3 size: 15 residues. CDR3 nucleotide sequence: TGTGCCAGCAGCTTAGTCGGCATATCTAACTATGGCTACACCTTC. The encoded protein is CASSLVGISNYGYTF.

V gene TRBV9 combines with J gene TRBJ2-1; TRBD2 might be the D (6 bases). The CDR3 runs to 16 residues. Trimming pared 4 bases from V and 4 bases from J, leaving 18 bases between. In germline, CDR1 is SGDLS, CDR2 YYNGEE. The CDR3 coding sequence is TGTGCCAGCAGCAAGGGTGGCGGGACGAATTACAATGAGCAGTTCTTC. The encoded protein is CASSKGGGTNYNEQFF.

The chain has TRBV7-2 and TRBJ2-3; the match to TRBD2 covers 9 bases. V gave up 5 bases and J gave up 4 bases; unmatched junction bases: 16. The CDR3 runs to 18 residues. The germline V gene has CDR1 SGHTA and CDR2 FQGNSA. Here the CDR3 DNA reads TGTGCCAGCAGCCCATACGGACTAGCGCGCGGGTTTGCAGATACGCAGTATTTT. Residues: CASSPYGLARGFADTQYF.

This chain links TRBV21-1 with TRBJ2-7; the table's D call TRBD2 went unverified against the DNA. TRBV21-1 is recorded as a pseudogene. The CDR3 covers 17 residues. CDR3 DNA sequence: TGTGCCAGCAGCAAAGTCCCCACTAGCGCACACTCCTACGAGCAGTACTTC. The encoded protein is CASSKVPTSAHSYEQYF.

The chain recombines TRBV9 with TRBJ1-1; the D is unclear. The germline V gene encodes CDR1 SGDLS and CDR2 YYNGEE. V lost 0 bases and J 1 base, leaving 7 bases between the germline ends. The CDR3 extends over 14 amino acids. The CDR3 region is CASSVGGRNTEAFF. The CDR3, as DNA: TGTGCCAGCAGCGTAGGCGGCAGGAACACTGAAGCTTTCTTT.

This clone was recorded once. This chain connects TRBV7-3 to TRBJ1-1, with 9 bases identical to TRBD1. This CDR3 region has 17 residues. The V and J ends lost 1 base and 6 bases, in that order; junction bases with no gene match: 12. Looked up from germline, CDR1 is SGHTA and CDR2 is FQGTGA. Written as DNA, the CDR3 is TGTGCCAGCAGCTTAAACGGGGACAGGGTCGTTTGTTCTGAAGCTTTCTTT. This encodes CASSLNGDRVVCSEAFF.

The chain recombines TRBV7-2 with TRBJ1-2; D perhaps matches TRBD1 (6 bases). The CDR3 runs 16 residues. The germline V and J ends were trimmed by 0 bases and 4 bases, with 15 bases remaining between them. Germline CDR1 reads SGHTA; CDR2 reads FQGNSA. The CDR3 spells CASSLATGRGTYGYTF. In DNA, the CDR3 is TGTGCCAGCAGCTTAGCCACAGGGAGGGGGACCTATGGCTACACCTTC.